The T cell receptor beta chain described here comes from a study of blood T cell repertoires in COVID-19 (dated by TCRdb to 2020 to 2022). As for the study more broadly: Collaborator samples came from the United States, Italy and Spain and covered acute and convalescent phases of COVID-19. The material from the prospective study consisted of cDNA or gDNA derived from T cells, B-cell-depleted T cells, or PBMCs. The dataset comprised deeply sampled blood TCRbeta repertoires from subjects exposed to, actively infected with, or recovered from COVID-19. A freely available public database, intended as a resource for researchers studying the immune response to SARS-CoV-2, is where the repertoires were released. The samples were drawn from the first 160 participants of the ongoing ImmuneRACE study and from roughly 1,300 subjects provided by 6 global collaborators. A de-identified subject ID, COVID-19 status, age in years and sex were almost always included in the sample metadata. Where HLA class I and class II types were available, the types were taken from metadata supplied by the sample provider, not from assay-based typing. The paper's findings and limits, for the study overall: The amount of clinical and demographic metadata varied by source and participant and was provided uncurated.

From the cysteine through the phenylalanine, the CDR3 covers 16 amino acids. Only the CDR3 DNA stays, 48 bases, in frame from base 1. CDR1 MNHEY and CDR2 SVGAGI are derived from the germline V gene. Compared with germline, V lacks 0 bases and J lacks 2 bases; bases without a gene match: 4. In the prospective study, participants were about 18 to 95 years old, resided in about two dozen geographic areas of the United States, and were enrolled through a virtual design. To assign participants to cohorts, the prospective study relied on clinical history that participants themselves reported in a screening survey and a study questionnaire. For ImmuneRACE Cohort 3, a participant was defined as recovered based on two consecutive negative NP/OP PCR tests, clearance by a healthcare professional, or resolution of symptoms. In the prospective study, mobile phlebotomists collected whole blood, serum and a nasopharyngeal or oropharyngeal swab from each participant. Over a roughly 2-month period, participants in the prospective study had the option of providing additional blood draws and questionnaires. Blood samples from the prospective study were shipped frozen or at room temperature prior to DNA extraction.

The count of this clone is one. Its antigen has not been determined. Base qualities are not provided; no much larger clone lies one nucleotide away. TCRbeta CDR3 regions were amplified from genomic DNA by means of the immunoSEQ Assay, a bias-controlled multiplex PCR. As for the original processing: The number of nucleated cells in each sample was estimated from the amplification of reference gene primers within the assay. Sequence reads were collapsed and filtered to measure the absolute abundance of every unique TCRbeta CDR3 rearrangement. For each sample, productive Simpson clonality was calculated as the square root of Simpson's diversity index across productive rearrangements. Drawn from immuneACCESS, this table holds only the in-frame rearrangements with V and J called that TCRdb kept. Clones are partly lost; checked studies trace under half to an unresolved V gene and leave the rest unexplained. The V and J calls and clone size are taken from that table; D and trimming were inferred from the DNA. This sample is represented by about 170,000 clones; 84% of them were singletons. The ten largest clones take up about 12% of the sample.

This sequence was found in a man aged 50 to 59 who had recovered from COVID-19. The sequenced sample consisted of PBMCs or T cells enriched from blood (not recorded which). The chain was built from TRBV6-5 and TRBJ1-2, and TRBD1 matches 9 of the central bases. The CDR3 has the sequence CASSYSGTGTNYGYTF. The DNA sequence is given as TGTGCCAGCAGTTACTCCGGGACAGGGACAAACTATGGCTACACCTTC.